This TCR beta chain was documented in a study of T-cell reconstitution after alpha-beta-depleted transplantation in children. This clonotype was observed many times. CDR1 is MNHEY, CDR2 SMNVEV, per germline (reference sequence). The CDR3 runs to 13 residues. Trimming took 1 base from V and 8 from J, leaving 8 bases between them. Preparation of the TCRbeta library involved a method that used unique molecular identifiers. TCRdb recomputed calls from the PCR reads with MiXCR, one row per CDR3 protein. The profile shows fewer than 250,000 distinct CDR3 sequences, just under 8.5% of them singletons. This TCR came from a male patient between 5 and 17 years old who had a stem cell transplant for acute lymphoblastic leukemia, so the T cells may come from the graft donor. The sequencing used PBMCs, mostly from graft donor cells, collected 180 days after TCRalphabeta/CD19-depleted stem cell transplant. V usage is TRBV27 and J usage is TRBJ1-4; D not certain. DNA of the CDR3: TGTGCCAGCAGTTTATACGGCAGGGAAAAACTGTTTTTT. This sequence encodes CASSLYGREKLFF.